What follows describes a single T cell receptor (beta chain). Its antigen is currently unknown. TCRdb's table, derived via immunoSEQ multiplex PCR, lists solely in-frame clones and lacks some. The sample consists of around 250,000 clones, 90% of them appearing once. These data come from a study of cytomegalovirus exposure and HLA in healthy donors. For the study at large: The approximately 680 first-cohort repertoires and the 120 or so validation repertoires shared the same platform, a later analysis reported. Points from the study as a whole: TCR sequences were mostly rare, though some public TCRs occurred in many donors.

With 2 bases clipped from V and 0 bases from J, the junction kept 6 bases outside the gene matches. From germline, CDR1 is SGHDT and CDR2 YYEEEE. The CDR3 has 17 amino acids. The receptor comes from a woman between 18 and 29 years old in good health and CMV-seronegative. This chain connects TRBV5-6 to TRBJ2-3; 10 bases map to TRBD2. The sequencing input was PBMCs. For the CDR3, the DNA is TGTGCCAGCAGCTTACCGACTAGCGGGTTTAGCACAGATACGCAGTATTTT. This sequence encodes CASSLPTSGFSTDTQYF. The whole variable domain, filled in from reference TRBV5-6 and TRBJ2-3, reads DAGVTQSPTHLIKTRGQQVTLRCSPKSGHDTVSWYQQALGQGPQFIFQYYEEEERQRGNFPDRFSGHQFPNYSSELNVNALLLGDSALYLCASSLPTSGFSTDTQYFGPGTRLTVL.